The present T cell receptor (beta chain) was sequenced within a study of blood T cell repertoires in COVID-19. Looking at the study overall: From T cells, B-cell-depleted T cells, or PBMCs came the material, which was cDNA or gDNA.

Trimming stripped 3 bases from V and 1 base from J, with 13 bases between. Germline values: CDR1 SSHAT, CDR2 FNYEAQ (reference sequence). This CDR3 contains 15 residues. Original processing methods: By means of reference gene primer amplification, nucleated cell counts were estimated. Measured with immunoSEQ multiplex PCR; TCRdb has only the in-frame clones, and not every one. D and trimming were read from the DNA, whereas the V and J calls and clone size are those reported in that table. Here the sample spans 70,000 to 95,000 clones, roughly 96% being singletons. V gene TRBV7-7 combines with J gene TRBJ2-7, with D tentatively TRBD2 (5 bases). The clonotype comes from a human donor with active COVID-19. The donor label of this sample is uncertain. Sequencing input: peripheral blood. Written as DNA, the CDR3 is TGTGCCAGCAGCTTGGGCCCCGGAGGTTCCTACGAGCAGTACTTC. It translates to CASSLGPGGSYEQYF.